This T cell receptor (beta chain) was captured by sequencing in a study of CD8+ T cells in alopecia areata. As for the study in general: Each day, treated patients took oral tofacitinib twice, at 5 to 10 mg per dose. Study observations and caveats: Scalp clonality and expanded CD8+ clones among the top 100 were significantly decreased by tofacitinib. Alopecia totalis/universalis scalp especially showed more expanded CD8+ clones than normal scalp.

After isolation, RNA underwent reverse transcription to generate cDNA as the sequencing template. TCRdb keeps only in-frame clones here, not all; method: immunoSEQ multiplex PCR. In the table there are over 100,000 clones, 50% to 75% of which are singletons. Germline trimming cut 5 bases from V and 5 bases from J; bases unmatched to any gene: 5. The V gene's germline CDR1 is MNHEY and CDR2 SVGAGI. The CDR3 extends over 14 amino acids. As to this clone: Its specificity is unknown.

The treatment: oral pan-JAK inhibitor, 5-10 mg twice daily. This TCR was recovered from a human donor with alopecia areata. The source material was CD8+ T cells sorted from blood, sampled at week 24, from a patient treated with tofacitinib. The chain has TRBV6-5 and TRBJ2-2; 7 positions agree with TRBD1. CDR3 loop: CASSIGGGTGELFF. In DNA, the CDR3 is TGTGCCAGCAGTATAGGGGGCGGAACCGGGGAGCTGTTTTTT.